One T cell receptor beta chain is described in this entry. Its antigen is unknown. These data originate in a study of cytomegalovirus exposure and HLA in healthy donors. Overall study context: Roughly 85 million unique TCRs from HLA-typed donors were held in an early release of data. Study-level findings and limits: Versus the approximately 700-donor mean, an Asian-associated ancestry cluster reportedly showed fewer N-insertions in a later analysis.

The PCR employed 60 Vbeta primers together with 13 Jbeta primers. Sequencing was performed with immunoSEQ multiplex PCR; in TCRdb, only in-frame clones are kept and a portion is missing. The repertoire holds about 69,000 clones, 76% seen once, with over 2.5% in the top ten. V lost 5 bases, J lost 7 bases, and 10 bases stayed unmatched. Germline lookup yields CDR1 MDHEN and CDR2 SYDVKM. The CDR3 runs 17 residues. Donors consisted of healthy bone marrow donors. This chain joins TRBV28 and TRBJ2-1, with TRBD2 identical over 14 bases. The TCR was taken from a man aged 18 to 30 in good health and CMV-seronegative. The specimen sequenced was PBMCs. Here the CDR3 reads CASSLLKGLAGGNEQFF. In DNA form, the CDR3 reads TGTGCCAGCAGTCTACTGAAAGGACTAGCGGGGGGAAATGAGCAGTTCTTC. Full variable domain (missing parts from reference TRBV28 and TRBJ2-1): DVKVTQSSRYLVKRTGEKVFLECVQDMDHENMFWYRQDPGLGLRLIYFSYDVKMKEKGDIPEGYSVSREKKERFSLILESASTNQTSMYLCASSLLKGLAGGNEQFFGPGTRLTVL.